The rows below give T cell receptor beta chains drawn from one sample of a study of OX40 agonist ivuxolimab in advanced cancers. Sequenced by immunoSEQ multiplex PCR; TCRdb stores in-frame clones only, minus some. The data hold 20,000 to 25,000 clones, with 70% to 85% observed a single time. Sequencing was performed on CD4+ or CD8+ T cells sorted from blood, taken in a trial of the OX40 agonist ivuxolimab. The receptor set was obtained from an adult with an advanced solid tumor such as melanoma, head and neck, liver or kidney cancer. The CDR3 runs from the conserved cysteine through the conserved F or W. The D gene is left open where the match is weak. Clone sizes are given selectively: once, few, many, or a class where the clone is expanded.

cdr3_aa | cdr3_nt | clone_size | cdr3_length | j_call | d_call | v_call
CASSITQGTETQYF | TGTGCCAGCAGCATAACCCAGGGGACGGAGACCCAGTACTTC | NA | 14 | TRBJ2-5 | NA | TRBV11-2
CASSSTPTKETQYF | TGTGCCAGCAGCTCGACGCCTACCAAGGAGACCCAGTACTTC | NA | 14 | TRBJ2-5 | NA | TRBV7-2
CASSLDAGGVIYEQYF | TGTGCCAGCAGCTTGGACGCGGGGGGTGTAATCTACGAGCAGTACTTC | NA | 16 | TRBJ2-7 | TRBD2 | TRBV5-6
CASAGLAGGPTDTQYF | TGTGCCAGCGCGGGACTAGCGGGAGGGCCCACAGATACGCAGTATTTT | NA | 16 | TRBJ2-3 | TRBD2 | TRBV9
CASSLRVGQGVAETQYF | TGTGCCAGCAGCCTTAGAGTGGGACAGGGGGTTGCAGAGACCCAGTACTTC | NA | 17 | TRBJ2-5 | TRBD1 | TRBV7-9
CSVEGPNRANEQFF | TGCAGCGTCGAAGGCCCTAACAGGGCGAATGAGCAGTTCTTC | NA | 14 | TRBJ2-1 | NA | TRBV29-1
CASSLDGYNQPQHF | TGTGCCAGCAGCTTGGACGGCTACAATCAGCCCCAGCATTTT | NA | 14 | TRBJ1-5 | NA | TRBV5-6
CASSPQGGNSGNTIYF | TGTGCCAGCAGCCCCCAGGGGGGGAACTCTGGAAACACCATATATTTT | NA | 16 | TRBJ1-3 | TRBD1 | TRBV9
CASSLGVRAGANEQFF | TGCGCCAGCAGCTTGGGGGTGAGGGCCGGGGCGAATGAGCAGTTCTTC | NA | 16 | TRBJ2-1 | NA | TRBV5-1
CASSSAGLETQYF | TGTGCCAGCAGCTCAGCGGGATTAGAGACCCAGTACTTC | once | 13 | TRBJ2-5 | TRBD2 | TRBV7-9
CASSASGRDNEQFF | TGTGCCAGCAGCGCTAGCGGGAGGGACAATGAGCAGTTCTTC | NA | 14 | TRBJ2-1 | TRBD2 | TRBV7-8
CASSHGTSGRETQYF | TGTGCCAGCAGCCACGGGACTAGCGGGAGAGAGACCCAGTACTTC | NA | 15 | TRBJ2-5 | TRBD2 | TRBV5-4
CASSLGQNYNEQFF | TGTGCCAGCAGCTTGGGACAGAACTACAATGAGCAGTTCTTC | NA | 14 | TRBJ2-1 | TRBD1 | TRBV7-2
CASSPGEGANNEQFF | TGTGCCAGCAGTCCAGGGGAGGGGGCGAACAATGAGCAGTTCTTC | NA | 15 | TRBJ2-1 | NA | TRBV7-3
CASSVDPAEGAFF | TGTGCCAGCAGCGTCGACCCCGCCGAAGGGGCTTTCTTT | NA | 13 | TRBJ1-1 | NA | TRBV9
CASSQALAGFTEAFF | TGCGCCAGCAGCCAAGCACTAGCCGGGTTCACTGAAGCTTTCTTT | NA | 15 | TRBJ1-1 | NA | TRBV4-1
CASSFGTVGNQPQHF | TGTGCCAGCAGTTTTGGGACCGTCGGCAATCAGCCCCAGCATTTT | NA | 15 | TRBJ1-5 | NA | TRBV27
CASSPGVRELFF | TGTGCCAGCTCACCAGGGGTCCGGGAGCTGTTTTTT | NA | 12 | TRBJ2-2 | NA | TRBV18
CASSRTYTDTQYF | TGTGCCAGCAGCCGTACGTACACAGATACGCAGTATTTT | NA | 13 | TRBJ2-3 | NA | TRBV7-3
CASSGWTGGYEQYF | TGTGCCAGCAGCGGTTGGACAGGGGGGTACGAGCAGTACTTC | NA | 14 | TRBJ2-7 | NA | TRBV21-1
CASSEGVRRNTEAFF | TGTGCCAGCAGTGAAGGGGTCAGACGGAACACTGAAGCTTTCTTT | NA | 15 | TRBJ1-1 | NA | TRBV6-1
CASSYSLGAEEQYF | TGTGCCAGCAGTTACTCCCTGGGGGCAGAGGAGCAGTACTTC | NA | 14 | TRBJ2-7 | NA | TRBV6-5
CASSLAALSSYNSPLHF | TGCGCCAGCAGCTTGGCTGCTCTTAGCTCCTATAATTCACCCCTCCACTTT | few | 17 | TRBJ1-6 | NA | TRBV5-1
CASSPRGSHEKLFF | TGTGCCAGCAGCCCTAGGGGCAGCCATGAAAAACTGTTTTTT | NA | 14 | TRBJ1-4 | NA | TRBV11-2